This TCR beta chain is from a study of beta chain features in type 1 diabetes. Expressed TCRB transcripts were sequenced because the entire RNA isolate underwent reverse transcription. Produced via immunoSEQ multiplex PCR; TCRdb's table is partial and in-frame only. This repertoire shows 350,000 to 400,000 clones, roughly 16% found once; its top ten account for 0.019%. With 6 bases removed from V and 1 base from J, the gap between germline ends came to 13 bases. From germline, CDR1 is SQVTM and CDR2 ANQGSEA. This CDR3 is 14 amino acids long. This clone turned up a few times. The clonotype comes from a young woman in good health. The chain recombines TRBV29-1 with TRBJ1-3, with a possible D match to TRBD1 (6 bases). Sequences were obtained from naive CD4+ T cells from blood. This CDR3 is CSVITGISGNTIYF. CDR3 DNA: TGCAGCGTCATAACAGGGATATCTGGAAACACCATATATTTT. Looking up the rest from reference TRBV29-1 and TRBJ1-3 gives the full variable domain: SAVISQKPSRDICQRGTSLTIQCQVDSQVTMMFWYRQQPGQSLTLIATANQGSEATYESGFVIDKFPISRPNLTFSTLTVSNMSPEDSSIYLCSVITGISGNTIYFGEGSWLTVV.